This note documents a single T cell receptor beta chain sequence. Its antigen is unidentified. V lost 0 bases, J lost 4 bases, and 12 bases lay in between. This CDR3 is built from 15 residues. The germline V gene encodes CDR1 MNHEY and CDR2 SMNVEV (reference sequence). This sample stems from a study of OX40 agonist ivuxolimab in advanced cancers. Study in general: Clinicians treated patients with ivuxolimab, an agonistic anti-OX40 (CD134) antibody.

Study results and limitations: The average count of expanded clones was higher among CD8+ T cells than among CD4+.

Here immunoSEQ multiplex PCR was the method, and the copy in TCRdb shows in-frame clones only, minus some. This table has over 65,000 clones, less than 95% appearing once. The receptor's source is an adult with an advanced solid tumor such as melanoma, head and neck, liver or kidney cancer. J is TRBJ1-1 and V is TRBV27; D is undetermined. This specimen was CD4+ or CD8+ T cells sorted from blood, taken in a trial of the OX40 agonist ivuxolimab. CDR3 coding DNA: TGTGCCAGCAGTTTATCCCAGGTCGTTGGCACTGAAGCTTTCTTT. Translating it yields CASSLSQVVGTEAFF.